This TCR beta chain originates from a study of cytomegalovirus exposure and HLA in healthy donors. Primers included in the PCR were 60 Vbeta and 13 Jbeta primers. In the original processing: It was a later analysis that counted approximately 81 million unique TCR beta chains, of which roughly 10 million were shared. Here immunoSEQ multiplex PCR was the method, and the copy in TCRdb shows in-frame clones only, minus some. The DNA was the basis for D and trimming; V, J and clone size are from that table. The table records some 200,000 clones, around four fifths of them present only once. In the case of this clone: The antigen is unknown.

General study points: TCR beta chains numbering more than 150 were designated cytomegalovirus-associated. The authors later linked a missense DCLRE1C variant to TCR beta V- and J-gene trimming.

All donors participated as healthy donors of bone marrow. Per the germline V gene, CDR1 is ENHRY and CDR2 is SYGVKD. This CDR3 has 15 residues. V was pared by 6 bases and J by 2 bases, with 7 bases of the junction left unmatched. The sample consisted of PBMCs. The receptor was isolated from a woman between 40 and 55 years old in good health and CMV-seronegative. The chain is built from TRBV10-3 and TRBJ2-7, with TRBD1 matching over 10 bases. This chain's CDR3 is CAIRQPGQGTYEQYF. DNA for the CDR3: TGTGCCATCAGGCAACCGGGACAGGGGACCTACGAGCAGTACTTC.